A selection of T cell receptor beta chains follows, all from one sample in a study of shared clonotypes between healthy human individuals. Clones were read by immunoSEQ multiplex PCR, and TCRdb kept only the in-frame ones, dropping some. The sample lists some 500,000 clones; less than 80% were seen once. The sequenced material came from PBMCs. The source is a woman aged 40 to 50 in good health. Some clones in this sample may be carry-over from other donors' samples. Each CDR3 is given without its conserved first and last residue. The order of the fields is D gene, V gene, clone size, J gene, CDR3 protein. D genes are given only for firm matches. Clone size is shown for a subset of rows, as once, few, many or a class of expanded clone.

TRBD2	TRBV7-6	-	TRBJ2-2	ASSLWGRADGELF
-	TRBV18	-	TRBJ2-7	ASSALGNEQY
TRBD1	TRBV5-8	-	TRBJ1-1	ASSLRQGIGTEAF
-	TRBV4-1	once	TRBJ2-7	ASSQQESAMGGEQY
-	TRBV6-5	-	TRBJ2-7	ASSYGQGGEDEQY
-	TRBV9	-	TRBJ2-3	ASRGLGTSGDTQY
TRBD1	TRBV5-6	-	TRBJ1-1	ASSLARQGATEAF
TRBD2	TRBV5-1	few	TRBJ2-3	ASNSGRLTDTQY
-	TRBV27	-	TRBJ2-2	ASKPDGTSNTGELF
-	TRBV29-1	many	TRBJ2-4	SVEESGQDIQY